Listed below are T cell receptor beta chains from one sample, sequenced in a study of blood T cell repertoires in COVID-19. Here immunoSEQ multiplex PCR was the method, and the copy in TCRdb shows in-frame clones only, minus some. The sample lists about 120,000 clones; about 83% were seen once. Sequenced: peripheral blood. Receptors were obtained from an older man with active or convalescent COVID-19. Each CDR3 is given with its conserved first and last residue. D genes are given only for firm matches. Size is omitted from some rows. Given values are once, few, many or a class for expanded clones.

clone_size	d_call	v_call	j_call	cdr3_nt	cdr3_aa
NA	TRBD2	TRBV11-2	TRBJ2-5	TGTGCCAGCAGCCGACTAGCGGGGACCCAAGAGACCCAGTACTTC	CASSRLAGTQETQYF
once	TRBD2	TRBV11-2	TRBJ2-4	TGTGCCAGCAGCTTAGATGGGCGGGGGGGCAGAAACATTCAGTACTTC	CASSLDGRGGRNIQYF
NA	NA	TRBV6-2/TRBV6-3	TRBJ2-3	TGTGCCAGCAGTCCAGGACAGCCCTACACAGATACGCAGTATTTT	CASSPGQPYTDTQYF
NA	TRBD1	TRBV19	TRBJ1-5	TGTGCCAGTAGTAGTCCGCGGGACAGGGTTTTTCAGCCCCAGCATTTT	CASSSPRDRVFQPQHF
NA	NA	TRBV2	TRBJ2-1	TGTGCCAGCAGTCGGTTGAATGAGCAGTTCTTC	CASSRLNEQFF
NA	NA	TRBV18	TRBJ1-3	TGTGCCAGCTCACTACAGAGCTCTGGAAACACCATATATTTT	CASSLQSSGNTIYF
NA	NA	TRBV19	TRBJ1-5	TGTGCCAGTAGTATGTCAGATAATCAGCCCCAGCATTTT	CASSMSDNQPQHF
NA	TRBD2	TRBV2	TRBJ2-3	TGTGCCAGCAGAGGGGTAGCGGGGGAGGGGGATACGCAGTATTTT	CASRGVAGEGDTQYF
NA	NA	TRBV2	TRBJ1-3	TGTGCCAGCAGTGAGCGGGGGGCTGGAAACACCATATATTTT	CASSERGAGNTIYF
few	NA	TRBV6-5	TRBJ2-6	TGTGCCAGCCGACTTTTTTCAGGGGCCAACGTCCTGACTTTC	CASRLFSGANVLTF
NA	NA	TRBV7-2	TRBJ2-2	TGTGCCAGCAGCTTGACAGGGAACACCGGGGAGCTGTTTTTT	CASSLTGNTGELFF
NA	TRBD1	TRBV6-5	TRBJ1-3	TGTGCCAGCAGTTACGGGACAGGTCGCGGAAACACCATATATTTT	CASSYGTGRGNTIYF
NA	TRBD2	TRBV12-3/TRBV12-4	TRBJ2-7	TGTGCCAGCCGCGAGCCGGGGGGATACGAGCAGTACTTC	CASREPGGYEQYF
NA	NA	TRBV18	TRBJ1-2	TGTGCCAGCTCACCAGCAGGATCAGCTAACTATGGCTACACCTTC	CASSPAGSANYGYTF
NA	TRBD1	TRBV5-4	TRBJ1-4	TGTGCCAGCAGCTTGCGGACAGGGGTGAATGAAAAACTGTTTTTT	CASSLRTGVNEKLFF
once	TRBD1	TRBV7-2	TRBJ2-3	TGTGCCAGCAGCTTAGAGGGGGCAGGGCGGGCAGATACGCAGTATTTT	CASSLEGAGRADTQYF
NA	TRBD1	TRBV5-1	TRBJ2-7	TGCGCCAGCAGCTTGCAGGGGACAGGAATCTACGAGCAGTACTTC	CASSLQGTGIYEQYF
few	NA	TRBV6-5	TRBJ1-2	TGTGCCAGCAGCCCATTTACGGGTGGCGGCTATGGCTACACCTTC	CASSPFTGGGYGYTF
once	NA	TRBV29-1	TRBJ1-4	TGCAGCGTTTCCTCCTCGCGACAGCCGGCCACTGAAAAACTGTTTTTT	CSVSSSRQPATEKLFF